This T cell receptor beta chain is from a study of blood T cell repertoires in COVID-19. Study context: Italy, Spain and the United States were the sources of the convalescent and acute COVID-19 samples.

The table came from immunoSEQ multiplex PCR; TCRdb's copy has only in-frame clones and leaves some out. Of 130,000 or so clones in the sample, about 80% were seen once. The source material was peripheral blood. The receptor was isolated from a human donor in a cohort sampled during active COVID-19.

CDR3 region: CASSRLQGAEQYF. In nucleotides, the CDR3 is TGTGCCAGCAGCCGATTACAGGGGGCGGAGCAGTACTTC. This chain joins TRBV5-5 and TRBJ2-7, with TRBD1 matching over 9 bases. The CDR3 extends over 13 amino acids. The germline CDR1 and CDR2 sequences are SGHKS and YYEKEE (reference sequence). J was trimmed by 7 bases and V by 4 bases; bases with no gene match: 6.